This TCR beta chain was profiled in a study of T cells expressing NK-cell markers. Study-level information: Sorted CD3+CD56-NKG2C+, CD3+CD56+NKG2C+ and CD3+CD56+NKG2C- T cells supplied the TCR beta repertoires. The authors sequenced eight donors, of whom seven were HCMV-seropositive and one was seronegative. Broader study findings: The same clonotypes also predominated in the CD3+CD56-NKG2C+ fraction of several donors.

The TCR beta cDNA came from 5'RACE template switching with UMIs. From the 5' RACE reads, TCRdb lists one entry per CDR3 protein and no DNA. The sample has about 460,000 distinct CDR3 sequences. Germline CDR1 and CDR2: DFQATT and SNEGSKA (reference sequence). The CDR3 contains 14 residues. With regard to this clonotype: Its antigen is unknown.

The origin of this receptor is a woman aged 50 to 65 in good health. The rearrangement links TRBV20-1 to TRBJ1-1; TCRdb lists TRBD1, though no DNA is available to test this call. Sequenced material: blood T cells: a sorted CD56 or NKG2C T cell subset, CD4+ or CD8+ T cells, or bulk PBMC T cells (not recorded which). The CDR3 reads CSARAGQGGTEAFF.